This T cell receptor (beta chain) was identified in a study of blood T cell repertoires in COVID-19 (dated by TCRdb to about 2020). About the study as a whole: Samples covering the acute and convalescent phases of COVID-19 were provided by collaborators in the United States, Italy and Spain. The repertoires were released in a freely available public database intended as a resource for research on the immune response to SARS-CoV-2. The material from the prospective study consisted of cDNA or gDNA derived from T cells, B-cell-depleted T cells, or PBMCs. The dataset comprised deeply sampled blood TCRbeta repertoires from subjects exposed to, actively infected with, or recovered from COVID-19. HLA class I and class II types, where available, came from metadata supplied by the sample provider rather than from assay-based typing. Sample metadata almost always included a de-identified subject ID, COVID-19 status, age in years and sex. The samples were drawn from the first 160 participants of the ongoing ImmuneRACE study and from 1,254 subjects provided by 6 global collaborators. Broader findings and caveats from the paper: Clinical and demographic metadata were provided uncurated, with the amount varying by source and participant.

The collaborating institutions used their own protocols to collect whole blood in K2EDTA tubes. For TCRbeta analysis, collaborators shipped samples in one of three forms: frozen whole blood, isolated PBMCs, or DNA extracted from either of those sample types. Via the germline V gene (reference sequence), CDR1 is LGHDT and CDR2 YNNKEL. At the junction V is shortened by 0 bases and J by 3 bases; bases outside the gene matches: 17. The CDR3 spans 20 residues, from the cysteine through the phenylalanine. The retained sequence is limited to the CDR3, 60 bases, with the frame set at the first base. This clone was detected once. Its recognized antigen is unknown. One base away there is no much larger clone; base qualities are not given. The immunoSEQ Assay, a bias-controlled multiplex PCR, was used to amplify TCRbeta CDR3 regions from genomic DNA. For the original study's pipeline: Nucleated cell counts per sample were estimated from amplification of reference gene primers within the assay. Sequence reads were collapsed and filtered to measure the absolute abundance of every unique TCRbeta CDR3 rearrangement. For each sample, productive Simpson clonality was calculated by taking the square root of Simpson's diversity index across productive rearrangements. The table comes from immuneACCESS by way of TCRdb, which keeps in-frame sequences with V and J called. Part of the clones is missing from these tables; in studies checked, under half for an unresolved V gene and the rest for unknown reasons. V and J calls and clone size come straight from that table; D and trimming were deduced from the DNA. The sample records 97,000 or so clones, more than 80% of which are singletons. 4% to 5.5% of the sample is held by the ten biggest clonotypes.

The receptor was isolated from a human donor in a cohort sampled during active COVID-19. Sample: peripheral blood. In this chain, TRBV3-1 (or the pseudogene TRBV3-2) is recombined with TRBJ2-5, with TRBD1 identical over 9 junction bases. The CDR3 is CASSQEGHLRLGTGKETQYF. The nucleotides read TGTGCCAGCAGCCAAGAAGGTCACCTACGCCTCGGGACAGGGAAAGAGACCCAGTACTTC.